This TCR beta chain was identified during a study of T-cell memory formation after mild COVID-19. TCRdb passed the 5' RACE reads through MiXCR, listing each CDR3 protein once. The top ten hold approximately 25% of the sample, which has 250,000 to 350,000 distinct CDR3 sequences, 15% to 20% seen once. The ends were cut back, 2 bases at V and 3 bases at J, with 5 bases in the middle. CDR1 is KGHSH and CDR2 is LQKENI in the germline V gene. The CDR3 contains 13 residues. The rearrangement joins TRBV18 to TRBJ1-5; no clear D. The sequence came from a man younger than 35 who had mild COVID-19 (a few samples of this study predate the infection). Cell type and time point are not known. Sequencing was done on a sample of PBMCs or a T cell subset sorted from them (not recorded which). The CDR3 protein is CASSPDINQPQHF. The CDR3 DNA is TGTGCCAGCTCACCAGATATCAATCAGCCCCAGCATTTT.